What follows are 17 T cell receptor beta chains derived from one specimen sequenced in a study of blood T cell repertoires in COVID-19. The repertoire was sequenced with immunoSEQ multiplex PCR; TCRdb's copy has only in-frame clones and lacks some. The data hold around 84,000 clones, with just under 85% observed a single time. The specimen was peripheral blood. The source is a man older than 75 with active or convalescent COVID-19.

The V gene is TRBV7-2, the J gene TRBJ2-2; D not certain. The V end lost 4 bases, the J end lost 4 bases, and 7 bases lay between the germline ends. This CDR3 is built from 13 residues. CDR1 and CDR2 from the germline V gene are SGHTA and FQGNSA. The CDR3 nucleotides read TGTGCCAGCAGCTCACATTCCACCGGGGAGCTGTTTTTT. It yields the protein CASSSHSTGELFF.

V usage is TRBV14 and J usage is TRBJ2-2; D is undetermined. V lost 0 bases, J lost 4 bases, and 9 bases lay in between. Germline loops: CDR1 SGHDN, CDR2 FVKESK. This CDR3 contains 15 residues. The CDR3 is CASSQDRPLTGELFF. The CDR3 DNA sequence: TGTGCCAGCAGCCAAGACAGGCCTCTCACCGGGGAGCTGTTTTTT.

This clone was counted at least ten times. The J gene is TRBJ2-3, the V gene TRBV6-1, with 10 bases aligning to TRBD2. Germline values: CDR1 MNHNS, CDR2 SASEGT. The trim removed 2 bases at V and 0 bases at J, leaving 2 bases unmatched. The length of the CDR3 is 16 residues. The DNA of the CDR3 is TGTGCCAGCAGTGAAAGACTAGCGGGCAGCACAGATACGCAGTATTTT. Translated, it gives CASSERLAGSTDTQYF.

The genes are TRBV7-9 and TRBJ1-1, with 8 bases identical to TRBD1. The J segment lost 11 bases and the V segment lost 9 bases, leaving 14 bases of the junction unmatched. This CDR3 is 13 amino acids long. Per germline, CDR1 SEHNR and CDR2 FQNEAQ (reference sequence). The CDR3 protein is CASTIWGQEGAFF. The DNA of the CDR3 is TGTGCCAGTACAATCTGGGGACAGGAAGGGGCTTTCTTT.

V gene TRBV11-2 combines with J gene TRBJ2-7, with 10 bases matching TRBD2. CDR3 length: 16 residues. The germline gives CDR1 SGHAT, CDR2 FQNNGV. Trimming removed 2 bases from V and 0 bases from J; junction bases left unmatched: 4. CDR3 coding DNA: TGTGCCAGCAGCTTATCTTGGACTAGCGGCTCCTACGAGCAGTACGTC. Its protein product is CASSLSWTSGSYEQYV.

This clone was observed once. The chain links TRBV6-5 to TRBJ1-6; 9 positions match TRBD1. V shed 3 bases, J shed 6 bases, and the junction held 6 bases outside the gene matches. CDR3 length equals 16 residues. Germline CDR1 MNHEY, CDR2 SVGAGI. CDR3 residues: CASSYSDRGGNSPLHF. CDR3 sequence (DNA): TGTGCCAGCAGTTATTCGGACAGGGGCGGTAATTCACCCCTCCACTTT.

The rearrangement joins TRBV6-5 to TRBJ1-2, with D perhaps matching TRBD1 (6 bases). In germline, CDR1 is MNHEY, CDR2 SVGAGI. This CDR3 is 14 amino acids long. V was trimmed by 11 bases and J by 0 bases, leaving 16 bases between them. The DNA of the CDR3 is TGTGCCGGCTACAGGGTTGGTGCTAACTATGGCTACACCTTC. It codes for CAGYRVGANYGYTF.

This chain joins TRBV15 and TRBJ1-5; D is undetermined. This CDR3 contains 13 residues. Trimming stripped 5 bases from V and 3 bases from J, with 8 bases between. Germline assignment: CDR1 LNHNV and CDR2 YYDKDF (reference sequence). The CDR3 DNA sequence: TGTGCCACCAGCTCGGTCCCCAATCAGCCCCAGCATTTT. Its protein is CATSSVPNQPQHF.

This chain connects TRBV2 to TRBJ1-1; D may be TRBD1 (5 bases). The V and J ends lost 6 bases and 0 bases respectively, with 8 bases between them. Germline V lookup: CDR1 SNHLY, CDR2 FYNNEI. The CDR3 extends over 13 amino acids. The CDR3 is CASSGHLNTEAFF. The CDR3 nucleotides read TGTGCCAGCAGCGGACACTTGAACACTGAAGCTTTCTTT. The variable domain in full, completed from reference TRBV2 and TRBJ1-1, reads EPEVTQTPSHQVTQMGQEVILRCVPISNHLYFYWYRQILGQKVEFLVSFYNNEISEKSEIFDDQFSVERPDGSNFTLKIRSTKLEDSAMYFCASSGHLNTEAFFGQGTRLTVV.

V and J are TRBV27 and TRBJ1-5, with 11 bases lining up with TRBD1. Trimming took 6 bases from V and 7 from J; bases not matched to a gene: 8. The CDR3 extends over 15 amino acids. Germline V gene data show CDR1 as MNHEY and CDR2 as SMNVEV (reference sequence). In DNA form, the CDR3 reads TGTGCCAGCAGCCAGGGGACAGGGGGAGGACAGCCCCAGCATTTT. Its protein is CASSQGTGGGQPQHF.

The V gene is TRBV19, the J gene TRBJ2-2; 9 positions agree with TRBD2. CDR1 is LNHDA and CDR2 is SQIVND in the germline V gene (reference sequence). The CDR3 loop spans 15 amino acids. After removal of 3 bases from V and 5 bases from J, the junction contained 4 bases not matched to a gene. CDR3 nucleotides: TGTGCCAGTAGTATCGGCGGGGGGGATACCGGGGAGCTGTTTTTT. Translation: CASSIGGGDTGELFF.

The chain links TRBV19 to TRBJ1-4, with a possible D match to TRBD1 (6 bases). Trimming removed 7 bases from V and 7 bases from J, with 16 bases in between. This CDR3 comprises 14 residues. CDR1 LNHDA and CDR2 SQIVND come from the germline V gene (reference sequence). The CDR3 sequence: CASNPGQGTEKLFF. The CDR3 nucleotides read TGTGCCAGTAACCCGGGACAAGGAACTGAAAAACTGTTTTTT.

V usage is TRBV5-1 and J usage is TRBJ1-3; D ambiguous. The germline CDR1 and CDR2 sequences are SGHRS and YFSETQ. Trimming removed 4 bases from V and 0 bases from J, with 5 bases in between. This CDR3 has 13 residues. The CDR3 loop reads CASSVYSGNTIYF. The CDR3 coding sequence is TGCGCCAGCAGCGTCTACTCTGGAAACACCATATATTTT.

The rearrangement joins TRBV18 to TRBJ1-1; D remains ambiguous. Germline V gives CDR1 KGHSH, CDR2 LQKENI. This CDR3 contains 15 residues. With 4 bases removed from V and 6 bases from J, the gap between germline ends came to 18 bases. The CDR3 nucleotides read TGTGCCAGCTCACGTAATATCGGGGAGTCAGCTGAAGCTTTCTTT. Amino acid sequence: CASSRNIGESAEAFF.

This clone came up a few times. The CDR3 reads CASKTGPQPQHF. DNA of the CDR3: TGTGCCAGCAAGACAGGGCCTCAGCCCCAGCATTTT. The chain recombines TRBV27 with TRBJ1-5, with 7 bases lining up with TRBD1. The CDR3 loop spans 12 amino acids. V lost 7 bases, J lost 6 bases, and 3 bases stayed unmatched. In germline, CDR1 is MNHEY, CDR2 SMNVEV (reference sequence).

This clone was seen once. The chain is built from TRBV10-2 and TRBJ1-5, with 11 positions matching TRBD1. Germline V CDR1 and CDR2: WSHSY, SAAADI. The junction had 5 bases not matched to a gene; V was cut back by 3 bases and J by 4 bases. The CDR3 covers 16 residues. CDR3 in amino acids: CASSDGQGAQNQPQHF. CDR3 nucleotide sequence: TGCGCCAGCAGTGATGGACAGGGGGCGCAAAATCAGCCCCAGCATTTT.

The CDR3 coding sequence is TGTGCCAGCGGAGGGACGTTGAACACTGAAGCTTTCTTT. It encodes CASGGTLNTEAFF. The rearrangement uses TRBV28 and TRBJ1-1; D possibly corresponds to TRBD1 (5 bases). The V gene lost 8 bases and the J gene lost 0 bases, with 10 bases spanning the gap. CDR3 length: 13 residues. The germline V gene has CDR1 MDHEN and CDR2 SYDVKM.